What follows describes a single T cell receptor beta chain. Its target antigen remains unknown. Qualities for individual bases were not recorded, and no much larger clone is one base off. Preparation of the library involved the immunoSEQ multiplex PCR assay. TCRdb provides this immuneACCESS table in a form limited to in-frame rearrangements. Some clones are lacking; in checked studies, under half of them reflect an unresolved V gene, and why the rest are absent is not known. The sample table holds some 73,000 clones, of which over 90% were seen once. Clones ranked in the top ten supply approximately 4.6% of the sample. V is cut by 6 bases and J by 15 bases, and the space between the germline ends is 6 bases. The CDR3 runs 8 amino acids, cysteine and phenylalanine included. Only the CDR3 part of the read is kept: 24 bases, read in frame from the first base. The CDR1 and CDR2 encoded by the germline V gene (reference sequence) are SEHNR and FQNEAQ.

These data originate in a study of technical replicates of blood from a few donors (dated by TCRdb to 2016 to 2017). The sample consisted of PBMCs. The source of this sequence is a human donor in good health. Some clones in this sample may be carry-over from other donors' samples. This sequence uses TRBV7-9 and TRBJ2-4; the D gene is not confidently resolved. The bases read TGTGCCAGCAGGTCTAGGTACTTC. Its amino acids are CASRSRYF.